What follows are 2 T cell receptor beta chains derived from one specimen sequenced in a study of blood T cells in healthy people across ages. Together with a sample-barcoded 5' primer, a J-beta primer mix was included in a second PCR lasting about 6 to 11 cycles. Using its own MiXCR run on the 5' RACE reads, TCRdb lists one record per CDR3 protein. The sample holds 1.5 million to 2 million distinct CDR3 sequences; about 28% are singletons and the top ten take 7.7%. Material for sequencing was blood. The origin of the receptors is a woman in her 30s in good health.

This clonotype was seen more than once but under ten times. This chain joins TRBV14 and TRBJ2-4; 7 nucleotides line up with TRBD2. TRBJ2-7 explains the end of the DNA better; the J call may be wrong. Per the germline V gene, CDR1 is SGHDN and CDR2 is FVKESK. The CDR3 is 15 amino acids. CDR3 protein: CASSQGTAGAYEQYF. CDR3 nucleotides: TGTGCCAGCAGCCAAGGTACTGCGGGAGCCTACGAGCAGTACTTC.

About this clonotype itself: Just one base apart from a much larger clone, this may be a read error. This chain connects TRBV7-2 to TRBJ2-5, with 12 bases fitting TRBD1. The J call could be wrong; TRBJ2-7 is a better fit for the DNA end. Looked up from germline, CDR1 is SGHTA and CDR2 is FQGNSA. The CDR3 consists of 15 residues. CDR3 sequence: CASRPGDRGPYEQYF. Written as DNA, the CDR3 is TGTGCCAGTAGACCGGGGGACAGGGGGCCTTACGAGCAGTACTTC.